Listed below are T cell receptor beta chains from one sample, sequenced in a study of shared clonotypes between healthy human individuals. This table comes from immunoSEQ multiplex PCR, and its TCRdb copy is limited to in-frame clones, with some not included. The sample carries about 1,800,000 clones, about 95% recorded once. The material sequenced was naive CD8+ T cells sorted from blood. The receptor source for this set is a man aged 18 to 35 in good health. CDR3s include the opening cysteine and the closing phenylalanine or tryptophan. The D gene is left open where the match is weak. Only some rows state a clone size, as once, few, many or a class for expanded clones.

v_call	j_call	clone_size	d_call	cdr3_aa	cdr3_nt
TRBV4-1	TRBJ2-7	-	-	CASSQGSGWAYEQYF	TGCGCCAGCAGCCAAGGGTCAGGGTGGGCCTACGAGCAGTACTTC
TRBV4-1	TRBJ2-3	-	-	CASSLSGAGSTDTQYF	TGCGCCAGCAGCCTCTCGGGGGCGGGAAGCACAGATACGCAGTATTTT
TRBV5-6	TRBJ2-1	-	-	CATTSVRVIGNEQFF	TGTGCCACCACTTCGGTCCGGGTGATCGGGAATGAGCAGTTCTTC
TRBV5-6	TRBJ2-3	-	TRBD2	CASSFGLSGSLDTQYF	TGTGCCAGCAGCTTCGGCCTTAGCGGGAGTTTAGATACGCAGTATTTT
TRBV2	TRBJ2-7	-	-	CASSEMAGREQYF	TGTGCCAGCAGTGAAATGGCAGGTCGCGAGCAGTACTTC
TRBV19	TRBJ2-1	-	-	CASSIDGPYNEQFF	TGTGCCAGTAGTATAGATGGGCCGTACAATGAGCAGTTCTTC
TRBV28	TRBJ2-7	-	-	CASSLVTSSYEQYF	TGTGCCAGCAGTTTAGTCACTAGTAGCTACGAGCAGTACTTC
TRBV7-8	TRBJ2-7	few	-	CASSLGAGVEQYF	TGTGCCAGCAGCTTAGGGGCTGGGGTCGAGCAGTACTTC
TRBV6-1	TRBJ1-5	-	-	CASSEIRSHVSNQPQHF	TGTGCCAGCAGTGAAATTAGGAGTCACGTTAGCAATCAGCCCCAGCATTTT
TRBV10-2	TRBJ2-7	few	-	CASTDRGEQYF	TGCGCCAGCACCGACCGGGGCGAGCAGTACTTC
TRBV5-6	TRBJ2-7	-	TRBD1	CASSSTGGEQYF	TGTGCCAGCAGCTCCACAGGGGGAGAGCAGTACTTC
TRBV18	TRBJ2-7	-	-	CASSPPEKDEQYF	TGTGCCAGCTCACCACCGGAAAAGGACGAGCAGTACTTC
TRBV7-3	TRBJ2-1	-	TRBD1	CASSSSGGAGNEQFF	TGTGCCAGCAGCTCCTCAGGGGGCGCCGGCAATGAGCAGTTCTTC
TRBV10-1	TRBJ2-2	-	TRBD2	CASSEPAGGRATGELFF	TGCGCCAGCAGTGAGCCAGCGGGGGGTCGTGCCACCGGGGAGCTGTTTTTT
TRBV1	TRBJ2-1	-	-	CTSSHGTSGGTNEQFF	TGCACCAGCAGCCACGGGACTAGCGGGGGAACCAATGAGCAGTTCTTC
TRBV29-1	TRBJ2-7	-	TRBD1	CSVEDGQAPYEQYF	TGCAGCGTTGAAGATGGACAGGCCCCCTACGAGCAGTACTTC
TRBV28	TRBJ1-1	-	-	CASSWGLNMNTEAFF	TGTGCCAGCAGTTGGGGATTAAATATGAACACTGAAGCTTTCTTT
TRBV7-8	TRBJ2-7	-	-	CASSLVATGTYEQYF	TGTGCCAGCAGCTTAGTCGCGACAGGAACCTACGAGCAGTACTTC
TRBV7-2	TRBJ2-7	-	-	CASSFVVSYYEQYF	TGTGCCAGCAGCTTCGTCGTTTCTTACTACGAGCAGTACTTC
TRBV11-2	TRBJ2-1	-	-	CASSLDWSSYNEQFF	TGTGCCAGCAGCTTAGATTGGTCCTCCTACAATGAGCAGTTCTTC
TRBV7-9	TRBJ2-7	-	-	CASSASDLVPYEQYF	TGTGCCAGCAGCGCCTCCGACTTGGTCCCCTACGAGCAGTACTTC
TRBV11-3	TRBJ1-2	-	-	CASTLGLLGGGSYTF	TGTGCCAGCACCTTAGGTCTTCTGGGGGGCGGTAGCTACACCTTC
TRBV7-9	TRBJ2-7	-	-	CASSPRSARSSYEQYF	TGTGCCAGCAGCCCTCGGAGTGCCAGAAGCTCCTACGAGCAGTACTTC
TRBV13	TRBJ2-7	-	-	CASSLGGGGGSYEQYF	TGTGCCAGCAGCTTAGGTGGGGGAGGAGGCTCCTACGAGCAGTACTTC
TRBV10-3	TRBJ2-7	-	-	CAISEVGGGGYEQYF	TGTGCCATCAGTGAGGTCGGGGGAGGGGGCTACGAGCAGTACTTC
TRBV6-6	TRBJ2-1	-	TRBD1	CASSKAGTGLPEEFF	TGTGCCAGCAGTAAAGCCGGGACAGGACTCCCCGAGGAGTTCTTC
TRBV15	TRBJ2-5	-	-	CATSRESETQYF	TGTGCCACCAGCAGGGAATCAGAGACCCAGTACTTC
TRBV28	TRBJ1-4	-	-	CASSLSGGLLFF	TGTGCCAGCAGTTTATCGGGGGGGCTTCTGTTTTTT
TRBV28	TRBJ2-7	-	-	CASSLSGGYEQYF	TGTGCCAGCAGTTTATCTGGCGGCTACGAGCAGTACTTC
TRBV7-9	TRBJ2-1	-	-	CASSLEQGRAYNEQFF	TGTGCCAGCAGCCTTGAACAGGGGAGGGCCTACAATGAGCAGTTCTTC
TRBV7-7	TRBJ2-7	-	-	CASSLGAGKGYEQYF	TGTGCTAGCAGCTTAGGCGCGGGAAAGGGATACGAGCAGTACTTC
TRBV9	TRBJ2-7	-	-	CASSVGQAAAYEQYF	TGTGCCAGCAGCGTAGGACAGGCCGCGGCCTACGAGCAGTACTTC
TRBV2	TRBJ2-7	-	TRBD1	CASSPLTGGIDEQYF	TGTGCCAGCAGCCCACTCACAGGGGGAATAGACGAGCAGTACTTC
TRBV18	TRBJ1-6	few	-	CASSQDGLPLHF	TGTGCCAGCTCACAGGACGGATTACCCCTCCACTTT
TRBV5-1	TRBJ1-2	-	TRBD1	CASSSPGTDYGYTF	TGCGCCAGCAGCTCGCCCGGGACAGACTATGGCTACACCTTC
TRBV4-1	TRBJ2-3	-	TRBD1	CASSQAGGVPPGDTQYF	TGCGCCAGCAGCCAAGCAGGGGGCGTCCCTCCAGGAGATACGCAGTATTTT
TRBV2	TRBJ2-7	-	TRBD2	CASSQTSGKTYEQYF	TGTGCCAGCAGTCAGACTAGCGGGAAGACCTACGAGCAGTACTTC
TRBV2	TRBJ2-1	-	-	CASKGERYNEQFF	TGTGCCAGCAAGGGGGAAAGGTACAATGAGCAGTTCTTC
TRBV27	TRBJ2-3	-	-	CASSPSTDTQYF	TGTGCCAGCAGTCCCAGCACAGATACGCAGTATTTT
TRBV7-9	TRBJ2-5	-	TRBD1	CASSAQTGAQETQYF	TGTGCCAGCAGCGCCCAGACAGGGGCCCAAGAGACCCAGTACTTC
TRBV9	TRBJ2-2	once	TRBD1	CASSGQGALLNTGELFF	TGTGCCAGCAGTGGACAGGGGGCCCTATTGAACACCGGGGAGCTGTTTTTT
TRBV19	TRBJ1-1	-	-	CASSIQGSKNTEAFF	TGTGCCAGTAGTATCCAAGGCAGCAAGAACACTGAAGCTTTCTTT
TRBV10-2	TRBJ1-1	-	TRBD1	CASKGDRGRVETEAFF	TGCGCCAGCAAGGGGGACAGGGGGCGGGTGGAGACTGAAGCTTTCTTT
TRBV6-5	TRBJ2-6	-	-	CASSYSADSGANVLTF	TGTGCCAGCAGTTACTCTGCGGACTCTGGGGCCAACGTCCTGACTTTC
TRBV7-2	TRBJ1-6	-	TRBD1	CASKPGQETLYYNSPLHF	TGTGCCAGCAAACCGGGACAGGAAACACTATACTATAATTCACCCCTCCACTTT